Listed here are 23 T cell receptor beta chains from one sample, sequenced in a study of blood T cells in healthy people across ages. A second PCR of about 6 to 11 cycles used a sample-barcoded 5' primer and a J-beta primer mix. TCRdb passed the 5' RACE reads through MiXCR, listing each CDR3 protein once. The table lists under 2,000,000 distinct CDR3 sequences, 49% of them singletons. The source material was blood. The receptors here all came from a middle-aged woman in good health.

This clonotype was seen more than once but under ten times. The chain uses TRBV21-1 and TRBJ2-3. TRBV21-1 is a pseudogene segment. The CDR3 has 15 amino acids. The DNA for the CDR3 is TGTGCCAGCAGCAACTCTGTGGTTTGGACAGATACGCAGTATTTT. It codes for CASSNSVVWTDTQYF.

The J gene is TRBJ2-1, the V gene TRBV3-1; 10 nucleotides agree with TRBD2. The CDR3 sequence is 19 residues long. V lost 1 base and J lost 2; bases outside the gene matches: 11. The V gene's germline CDR1 is LGHDT and CDR2 YNNKEL (reference sequence). CDR3 protein: CASSQVTSGGASTYNEQFF. CDR3 bases: TGTGCCAGCAGCCAAGTTACAAGCGGGGGGGCCTCTACCTACAATGAGCAGTTCTTC.

The chain couples TRBV6-5 to TRBJ1-6; TRBD1 might be the D (5 bases). The CDR3 totals 15 residues. V lost 6 bases and J lost 9, with 18 bases in between. Germline V lookup: CDR1 MNHEY, CDR2 SVGAGI. The CDR3 loop reads CASRLFPRDLSPLHF. The CDR3, as DNA: TGTGCCAGCAGATTATTTCCCCGGGACCTTTCACCCCTCCACTTT.

Of note for this clonotype: Here the CDR3 omits its conserved ending phenylalanine or tryptophan, so a read error is the likely source. The V and J genes are TRBV29-1 and TRBJ1-2; D is uncertain. Germline CDR1 and CDR2: SQVTM and ANQGSEA. Trimming took off 4 bases at V and 1 base at J, with 7 bases between the two ends. The CDR3 length is 12 residues. The CDR3 region has the DNA TGCAGCGTTGCGAGTGGTAACTATGGCTACACCCTC. Protein product: CSVASGNYGYTL.

This clonotype was found a few times. CDR3 in amino acids: CSGLRGPYGYTF. The CDR3, as DNA: TGCAGCGGTCTAAGGGGACCGTATGGCTACACCTTC. The chain uses TRBV29-1 and TRBJ1-2, with a possible D match to TRBD1 (5 bases). Looked up from germline, CDR1 is SQVTM and CDR2 is ANQGSEA. The CDR3 is made up of 12 amino acids. V lost 7 bases, J lost 5 bases, and 14 bases lay in between.

The chain is built from TRBV6-1 and TRBJ1-5, with D possibly being TRBD1 (5 bases). CDR1 and CDR2 from the germline V gene are MNHNS and SASEGT. The CDR3 has 17 amino acids. Trimming pared 2 bases from V and 3 bases from J, leaving 17 bases between. In nucleotides, the CDR3 is TGTGCCAGCAGTGAATACCGGGGGTCTCAGGTCAATCAGCCCCAGCATTTT. Translating gives CASSEYRGSQVNQPQHF.

V is TRBV14 and J is TRBJ2-3, with 8 bases that match TRBD1. The V gene's germline CDR1 is SGHDN and CDR2 FVKESK. The CDR3 covers 17 residues. V was clipped by 0 bases and J by 0 bases; unmatched bases: 5. The CDR3 loop reads CASSQEPGQGSTDTQYF. The CDR3 DNA reads as TGTGCCAGCAGCCAAGAGCCAGGACAGGGAAGCACAGATACGCAGTATTTT.

The genes are TRBV7-3 and TRBJ2-5, with 8 bases identical to TRBD2. Germline loops: CDR1 SGHTA, CDR2 FQGTGA. The length of the CDR3 is 15 residues. V trimming: 5 bases; J trimming: 2 bases; junction bases outside the gene matches: 7. CDR3 in DNA: TGTGCCAGCAGCCGGGGGCGGGGGGAACAAGAGACCCAGTACTTC. Its translation is CASSRGRGEQETQYF.

This sequence joins TRBV5-6 and TRBJ2-1, with D possibly TRBD1 on 6 matching bases. The CDR3 contains 14 residues. Trimming left V 2 bases short and J 6 bases short, with 12 bases between. CDR1 SGHDT and CDR2 YYEEEE come from the germline V gene. For the CDR3, the DNA is TGTGCCAGCAGCTTTCGACAGGTTGGCAATGAGCAGTTCTTC. Amino acid sequence: CASSFRQVGNEQFF.

The chain couples TRBV18 to TRBJ2-5; a weak D match, TRBD2 (5 bases). Trimming removed 3 bases at V and 5 bases at J, with 13 bases between. The CDR3 loop spans 14 amino acids. CDR1 KGHSH and CDR2 LQKENI come from the germline V gene. The CDR3 is CASSPPGVEETQYF. CDR3 in DNA: TGTGCCAGCTCACCCCCCGGGGTTGAGGAGACCCAGTACTTC.

The gene calls are TRBV6-2 or TRBV6-3 and TRBJ2-5; 7 bases line up with TRBD1. The CDR3 runs to 17 residues. V lost 4 bases, J lost 1 base, and 12 bases stayed unmatched. Germline CDR1 reads MNHEY; CDR2 reads SVGEGT. The chain's CDR3 is CASSSWSPGTVQETQYF. CDR3 nucleotide sequence: TGTGCCAGCAGTTCCTGGAGCCCGGGGACAGTCCAAGAGACCCAGTACTTC.

This clonotype turned up a few times. A junction end diverges from the germline sequence, so it may reflect a read error. CDR3 DNA sequence: TGTGCTAGCAGCTTACGGCTAGCACAGGGCGGGGAGACCCAGTACTTC. Its protein product is CASSLRLAQGGETQYF. V is TRBV7-7 and J is TRBJ2-5; D perhaps matches TRBD1 (6 bases). Germline V gene lookup returns CDR1 SSHAT and CDR2 FNYEAQ (reference sequence). The CDR3 length is 16 residues.

Here the CDR3 reads CASSSIGQTASEQYF. In DNA, the CDR3 is TGTGCCAGCAGTTCTATCGGACAAACCGCTTCCGAGCAGTACTTC. The chain combines TRBV6-5 with TRBJ2-7, with D tentatively TRBD1 (5 bases). CDR3 size: 15 residues. With 4 bases removed from V and 6 bases from J, the gap between germline ends came to 19 bases. From germline, CDR1 is MNHEY and CDR2 SVGAGI.

A single count supports this clonotype. The chain carries TRBV4-3 and TRBJ1-5, with D possibly TRBD1 on 6 matching bases. Germline V lookup: CDR1 LGHNA, CDR2 YSLEER. The CDR3 length is 15 residues. Trimming stripped 0 bases from V and 6 bases from J, with 12 bases between. The CDR3 spells CASSQDWAGVQPQHF. The DNA for the CDR3 is TGCGCCAGCAGCCAAGATTGGGCAGGGGTTCAGCCCCAGCATTTT.

In this sample, this clonotype turned up a few times. This rearrangement joins TRBV4-3 to TRBJ2-3, with D perhaps matching TRBD1 (6 bases). Trimming cost V 3 bases and J 2 bases, with 9 bases left between them. CDR1 is LGHNA, CDR2 YSLEER, per germline. The CDR3 length is 14 residues. In DNA form, the CDR3 reads TGCGCCAGCAGCCAGGGACAAGCCACAGATACGCAGTATTTT. It is translated as CASSQGQATDTQYF.

The chain carries TRBV20-1 and TRBJ2-7; D is perhaps TRBD1 (6 bases). The better agreement between TRBJ2-5 and the DNA end casts doubt on the J call. The CDR3 is made up of 12 amino acids. Germline V gene lookup returns CDR1 DFQATT and CDR2 SNEGSKA (reference sequence). CDR3 amino acids: CSARRDTETQYF. The CDR3 bases are TGCAGTGCTCGCCGGGACACAGAGACCCAGTACTTC.

The chain uses TRBV27 and TRBJ2-7, with 7 bases identical to TRBD1. Germline trimming cut 5 bases from V and 3 bases from J; bases unmatched to any gene: 7. The CDR3 consists of 14 residues. Germline CDR1 MNHEY, CDR2 SMNVEV (reference sequence). CDR3 nucleotides: TGTGCCAGCAGTATTAGACAGGGAAACTACGAGCAGTACTTC. Its protein product is CASSIRQGNYEQYF.

The J gene is TRBJ2-1, the V gene TRBV18; no clear D. The V gene's germline CDR1 is KGHSH and CDR2 LQKENI. The V end lost 3 bases, the J end lost 10 bases, and 10 bases lay between the germline ends. The CDR3 is made up of 12 amino acids. The DNA for the CDR3 is TGTGCCAGCTCACCCTCCCGAAGAGAGCAGTTCTTC. Its translation: CASSPSRREQFF.

The V call is TRBV6-2 or TRBV6-3, the J call TRBJ1-2; 10 positions agree with TRBD1. The CDR3 length is 18 residues. Losses at the gene ends were 4 bases for V and 4 bases for J; bases not matched to a gene: 15. Looked up from germline, CDR1 is MNHEY and CDR2 is SVGEGT. In DNA form, the CDR3 reads TGTGCCAGCAGTTCTCTTCTTGGTTCGGGACAGGGGAGCTATGGCTACACCTTC. Translation: CASSSLLGSGQGSYGYTF.

J is TRBJ2-4 and V is TRBV4-3, with a weak D call TRBD1 (6 bases). The assigned J gene may be wrong: the sequence end matches TRBJ2-7 better. CDR3 length: 13 residues. Germline V lookup: CDR1 LGHNA, CDR2 YSLEER. In DNA, the CDR3 is TGCGCCAGCAGCCAGGGACATACCTACGAGCAGTACTTC. It specifies CASSQGHTYEQYF.

V usage is TRBV20-1 and J usage is TRBJ2-5; TRBD2 is a possible D gene (7 bases). TRBJ2-7 explains the end of the DNA better; the J call may be wrong. Germline CDR1 reads DFQATT; CDR2 reads SNEGSKA (reference sequence). The CDR3 spans 14 residues. The CDR3 loop reads CSAVRGAGEYEQYF. The CDR3 nucleotides are TGCAGTGCCGTCCGGGGGGCGGGGGAGTACGAGCAGTACTTC.

In its sample, this clonotype was seen once. This rearrangement joins TRBV6-1 to TRBJ1-2; the D is unclear. The CDR3 totals 15 residues. The V and J ends lost 2 bases and 2 bases respectively, with 12 bases between them. From germline, CDR1 is MNHNS and CDR2 SASEGT. The CDR3 spells CASSETPGPNYGYTF. CDR3 coding DNA: TGTGCCAGCAGTGAAACCCCTGGACCAAACTATGGCTACACCTTC.

This clonotype came up a few times. The chain is built from TRBV6-6 and TRBJ1-2, with 7 bases aligning to TRBD1. The CDR3 covers 15 residues. The germline gives CDR1 MNHNY, CDR2 SVGAGI (reference sequence). V lost 5 bases and J lost 8; bases outside the gene matches: 14. DNA of the CDR3: TGTGCCAGCAGTACTGGAAGGGAGGGGGCGTTAGGCTACACCTTC. This sequence encodes CASSTGREGALGYTF.